This TCR beta chain came from a study of blood T cell repertoires in COVID-19. At the level of the study: The cDNA or gDNA used as material had been derived from T cells, B-cell-depleted T cells, or PBMCs.

Produced via immunoSEQ multiplex PCR; TCRdb's table is partial and in-frame only. The sample lists fewer than 250,000 clones, approximately 82% seen once, with approximately 7.4% in the top ten. The table lists this clone with a count of one. CDR3 length: 15 amino acids. Trimming took off 6 bases at V and 0 bases at J, with 14 bases between the two ends. Per germline, CDR1 MNHNY and CDR2 SVGAGI (reference sequence). Sequencing was carried out using peripheral blood. This rearrangement joins TRBV6-6 to TRBJ1-2; D gene uncertain. This clonotype was obtained from a woman in her 50s with acute or convalescent COVID-19. CDR3 DNA: TGTGCCAGCAGCCACTACCTGACTGCTAACTATGGCTACACCTTC. Translated, it gives CASSHYLTANYGYTF.